This passage covers 11 T cell receptor beta chains from one sample sequenced in a study of T cell repertoires in cytomegalovirus infection. TCRdb reprocessed the reads via MiXCR and lists one record per CDR3 protein. The repertoire holds hundreds of thousands of distinct CDR3 sequences, with less than 25% as singletons. Sequencing was carried out using CD8+ T cells from PBMCs. All receptors come from a human donor in good health (CMV status not recorded). Some clones in this sample may be carry-over from other donors' samples.

This clonotype was picked up many times. The V gene is TRBV7-8, the J gene TRBJ2-7; 9 bases map to TRBD1. Germline trimming cut 3 bases from V and 6 bases from J; bases unmatched to any gene: 9. The length of the CDR3 is 15 residues. Germline CDR1 is SGHVS and CDR2 is FQNEAQ. This chain's CDR3 is CASSLSGTGFFEQYV. CDR3 bases: TGTGCCAGCAGCTTGTCCGGGACAGGGTTTTTCGAGCAGTACGTC.

This chain links TRBV6-5 with TRBJ2-2, with no clear D. Germline CDR1 reads MNHEY; CDR2 reads SVGAGI. V lost 2 bases to trimming and J lost 0 bases, with 7 bases between them. The length of the CDR3 is 15 residues. The CDR3 loop reads CASSYEDPNTGELFF. Written as DNA, the CDR3 is TGTGCCAGCAGTTACGAGGATCCGAACACCGGGGAGCTGTTTTTT.

This clonotype was picked up a small number of times. The rearrangement joins TRBV28 to TRBJ2-3; TRBD1 agrees at 10 bases. Germline lookup yields CDR1 MDHEN and CDR2 SYDVKM. J was trimmed by 0 bases and V by 6 bases; bases with no gene match: 9. The CDR3 extends over 17 amino acids. The CDR3 loop reads CASSRDRGGRSTDTQYF. As DNA, the CDR3 is TGTGCCAGCAGCCGGGACAGGGGAGGTCGTAGCACAGATACGCAGTATTTT.

This rearrangement joins TRBV9 to TRBJ1-2, with TRBD1 as a possible D gene (5 bases). This CDR3 region has 15 residues. Germline V gives CDR1 SGDLS, CDR2 YYNGEE. V was pared by 3 bases and J by 8 bases, with 20 bases between. CDR3 nucleotides: TGTGCCAGCAGCGAGATGGGGGGAGACCGGTACGGCTACACCTTC. It codes for CASSEMGGDRYGYTF. Drawing the rest from reference TRBV9 and TRBJ1-2, the complete variable domain is DSGVTQTPKHLITATGQRVTLRCSPRSGDLSVYWYQQSLDQGLQFLIQYYNGEERAKGNILERFSAQQFPDLHSELNLSSLELGDSALYFCASSEMGGDRYGYTFGSGTRLTVV.

This clonotype showed up many times. The CDR3 loop reads CASSLLRTGTTGELFF. Written as DNA, the CDR3 is TGTGCCAGCAGCCTTCTTCGGACAGGGACCACCGGGGAGCTGTTTTTT. This rearrangement joins TRBV11-3 to TRBJ2-2; TRBD1 aligns across 8 bases. The CDR3 sequence is 16 residues long. Germline lookup yields CDR1 SGHNT and CDR2 YENEEA. V shed 5 bases and J 4 bases; nucleotides not matched to a gene: 9.

The chain joins TRBV29-1 to TRBJ1-5, with D possibly matching TRBD1 (6 bases). CDR1 and CDR2 from the germline V gene are SQVTM and ANQGSEA. V shed 4 bases and J shed 9 bases, with 19 bases lying between them. The CDR3 sequence is 14 residues long. In DNA form, the CDR3 reads TGCAGCGTTGGCGAGTCAGGGGACGTTCTGCCCCAGCATTTT. It yields the protein CSVGESGDVLPQHF.

This clonotype was seen more than once but under ten times. The rearrangement uses TRBV6-6 and TRBJ1-1; D unclear. Germline assignment: CDR1 MNHNY and CDR2 SVGAGI (reference sequence). This CDR3 region has 14 residues. V gave up 5 bases and J gave up 3 bases, with 13 bases separating them. The CDR3 nucleotides read TGTGCCAGCAGTCTACGACTGTGGGACACTGAAGCTTTCTTT. Its translation: CASSLRLWDTEAFF.

This clonotype has just a few counts. V and J are TRBV6-6 and TRBJ1-1; D perhaps matches TRBD1 (6 bases). The CDR3 consists of 15 residues. V was trimmed by 2 bases and J by 1 base, leaving 11 bases between them. Germline CDR1 is MNHNY and CDR2 is SVGAGI (reference sequence). CDR3 loop: CASSYVGTQNTEAFF. The DNA of the CDR3 is TGTGCCAGCAGTTACGTAGGGACACAGAACACTGAAGCTTTCTTT.

This sequence joins TRBV14 and TRBJ2-7; D not certain. Germline CDR1 is SGHDN and CDR2 is FVKESK. The CDR3 consists of 16 residues. Trimming left V 0 bases short and J 4 bases short, with 16 bases between. CDR3 in amino acids: CASSQDKHSTMYEQYF. The CDR3 nucleotides are TGTGCCAGCAGCCAAGATAAGCACAGTACCATGTACGAGCAGTACTTC. The full variable domain, with the rest looked up from reference TRBV14 and TRBJ2-7, is EAGVTQFPSHSVIEKGQTVTLRCDPISGHDNLYWYRRVMGKEIKFLLHFVKESKQDESGMPNNRFLAERTGGTYSTLKVQPAELEDSGVYFCASSQDKHSTMYEQYFGPGTRLTVT.

In its sample, this clonotype was seen a few times. V usage is TRBV29-1 and J usage is TRBJ1-1, with D uncertain. CDR1 is SQVTM, CDR2 ANQGSEA, per germline. This CDR3 spans 12 amino acids. The V end lost 1 base, the J end lost 1 base, and 4 bases lay between the germline ends. The CDR3 here is CSVEASNTEAFF. The CDR3 coding sequence is TGCAGCGTTGAAGCGTCGAACACTGAAGCTTTCTTT.

The chain is built from TRBV28 and TRBJ1-2, with D unresolved. The CDR3 is 12 amino acids. Trimming removed 6 bases from V and 5 bases from J, with 10 bases in between. Germline loops: CDR1 MDHEN, CDR2 SYDVKM. CDR3 coding DNA: TGTGCCAGCAGAGTAAAGCCTTATGGCTACACCTTC. Its translation: CASRVKPYGYTF.